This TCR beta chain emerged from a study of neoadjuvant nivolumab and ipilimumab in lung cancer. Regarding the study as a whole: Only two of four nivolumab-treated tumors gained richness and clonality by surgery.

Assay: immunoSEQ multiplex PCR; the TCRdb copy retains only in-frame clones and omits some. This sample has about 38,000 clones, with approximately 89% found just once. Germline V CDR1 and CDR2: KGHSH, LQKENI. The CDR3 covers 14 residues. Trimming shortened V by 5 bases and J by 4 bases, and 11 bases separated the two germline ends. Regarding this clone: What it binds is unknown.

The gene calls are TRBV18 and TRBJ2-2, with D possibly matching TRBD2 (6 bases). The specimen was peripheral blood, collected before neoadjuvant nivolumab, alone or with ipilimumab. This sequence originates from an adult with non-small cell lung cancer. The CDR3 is CASSTSGPTGELFF. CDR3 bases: TGTGCCAGCTCAACGAGCGGGCCCACCGGGGAGCTGTTTTTT.